This entry concerns a single TCR beta chain. The antigen remains undetermined. TCRdb keeps only in-frame clones here, not all; method: immunoSEQ multiplex PCR. The sample yields over 45,000 clones, approximately 94% seen once. The data originate from a study of graft-versus-host responses after intestinal transplantation. The CDR3 sequence is 16 residues long. Germline-derived CDR1 and CDR2 are LGHNA and YNFKEQ. V dropped 1 base and J dropped 4 bases, with 14 bases sitting between them. The clonotype comes from a human donor who was the organ donor for an intestinal transplant. V and J are TRBV4-2 and TRBJ1-5; D is uncertain. Sequenced material: unstimulated CD4+ T cells sorted from spleen or lymph node cells, taken before transplant. The CDR3 loop is CASSQGSGVRNQPQHF. CDR3 DNA sequence: TGTGCCAGCAGCCAAGGTAGTGGGGTGAGGAATCAGCCCCAGCATTTT.